The 3 T cell receptor beta chains below were found in one sample sequenced in a study of Ad26.COV2.S vaccination and SARS-CoV-2 variants. Regarding treatment: 15 to 20 received Ad26.COV2.S at low or high dose, single or two shots; roughly five received placebo; per-sample allocation not given. Vaccine and placebo recipients were sampled on day 63 after the first injection. Assay: immunoSEQ multiplex PCR; the TCRdb copy retains only in-frame clones and omits some. Among a few hundred thousand clones listed, 90% were seen once. Sequencing used peripheral blood, obtained in a trial of Ad26.COV2.S vaccine versus placebo. The receptors shown here come from a person between 18 and 65 years old who received the Ad26.COV2.S COVID-19 vaccine or a placebo.

The chain combines TRBV27 with TRBJ2-5, with TRBD1 identical over 8 bases. There are 15 residues in the CDR3. CDR1 is MNHEY and CDR2 is SMNVEV in the germline V gene (reference sequence). V dropped 5 bases and J dropped 5; count of bases not matched to a gene: 10. CDR3 DNA: TGTGCCAGCAGTACCTTGGCAGGGGGCGGGGAGACCCAGTACTTC. Translated, it gives CASSTLAGGGETQYF.

The V and J genes are TRBV3-1 (or the pseudogene TRBV3-2) and TRBJ2-7; possible D gene TRBD1, 6 bases. Germline V gene data show CDR1 as LGHDT and CDR2 as YNNKEL (reference sequence). This CDR3 has 16 amino acids. The germline V and J ends were trimmed by 0 bases and 0 bases, with 12 bases remaining between them. The CDR3 region has the DNA TGTGCCAGCAGCCAAGAACAGGGCTTTAGCTCCTACGAGCAGTACTTC. Amino acids: CASSQEQGFSSYEQYF.

V is TRBV27 and J is TRBJ1-6, with 7 positions matching TRBD1. This CDR3 comprises 16 residues. Trimming took 5 bases from V and 10 from J; bases not matched to a gene: 14. CDR1 is MNHEY, CDR2 SMNVEV, per germline (reference sequence). This CDR3 is CASSSSSGTVGSPLHF. The CDR3 DNA is TGTGCCAGCAGTAGCTCCTCCGGGACAGTAGGCTCACCCCTCCACTTT.